Presented here are 4 T cell receptor beta chains from one specimen sequenced in a study of blood T cell repertoires in COVID-19. Assay used: immunoSEQ multiplex PCR; TCRdb lists only in-frame clones, some missing. This repertoire shows a few hundred thousand clones, around 86% found once; its top ten account for 3.5% to 4.5%. The source material was PBMCs or T cells enriched from blood (not recorded which). Source of these receptors: a woman in her thirties or forties with acute COVID-19.

J is TRBJ1-2 and V is TRBV24-1, with 8 positions matching TRBD1. V dropped 5 bases and J dropped 4; count of bases not matched to a gene: 8. This CDR3 region has 15 residues. Germline V lookup: CDR1 KGHDR, CDR2 SFDVKD. CDR3 sequence: CATSASETGAYGYTF. The CDR3 DNA sequence: TGTGCCACCAGTGCCTCCGAGACAGGGGCCTATGGCTACACCTTC.

This rearrangement joins TRBV6-4 to TRBJ2-5; TRBD2 matches at 9 bases. Germline values: CDR1 MRHNA, CDR2 SNTAGT. The CDR3 is made up of 17 amino acids. Germline trimming cut 0 bases from V and 4 bases from J; bases unmatched to any gene: 9. CDR3 DNA: TGTGCCAGCAGTGACTCGAAAGGCGGGAGGGCCTTAGAGACCCAGTACTTC. Protein sequence: CASSDSKGGRALETQYF.

Comments on this clone: The same CDR3 arises from other DNA sequences in this sample as well. The rearrangement joins TRBV7-2 to TRBJ1-3, with a possible D match to TRBD1 (5 bases). V shed 1 base and J shed 2 bases, with 6 bases lying between them. This CDR3 has 14 amino acids. CDR1 and CDR2 from the germline V gene are SGHTA and FQGNSA. CDR3 nucleotides: TGTGCCAGCAGCTTAGGGGGCACTGGAAACACCATATATTTT. Its protein is CASSLGGTGNTIYF. Full variable domain (remainder filled in from reference TRBV7-2 and TRBJ1-3): GAGVSQSPSNKVTEKGKDVELRCDPISGHTALYWYRQSLGQGLEFLIYFQGNSAPDKSGLPSDRFSAERTGGSVSTLTIQRTQQEDSAVYLCASSLGGTGNTIYFGEGSWLTVV.

The J gene is TRBJ2-1, the V gene TRBV7-9; 9 bases line up with TRBD2. The length of the CDR3 is 15 residues. V lost 1 base to trimming and J lost 7 bases; unmatched junction nucleotides: 5. Germline V gene data show CDR1 as SEHNR and CDR2 as FQNEAQ (reference sequence). Here the CDR3 reads CASSLGASGTNEQFF. Written as DNA, the CDR3 is TGTGCCAGCAGCTTAGGGGCTAGCGGGACGAATGAGCAGTTCTTC.